The source of this T cell receptor (beta chain) is a study of cytomegalovirus exposure and HLA in healthy donors. The length of the CDR3 is 16 residues. The V and J ends lost 2 bases and 8 bases, in that order; junction bases with no gene match: 13. The germline V gene has CDR1 ENHRY and CDR2 SYGVKD. A multiplex PCR was run with 60 Vbeta primers and 13 Jbeta primers. Clones were sequenced by immunoSEQ multiplex PCR, and TCRdb holds only the in-frame ones, with some missing. Of about 90,000 clones detected, approximately 78% appear once; the ten largest clones hold 4.6%. The sequence derives from a woman between 40 and 55 years old in good health and CMV-seropositive. The chain couples TRBV10-3 to TRBJ2-3, with 7 positions matching TRBD2. Input material: PBMCs. The CDR3 DNA reads as TGTGCCATCAGTGAGGCCGAGGTCGCGGGAGCCGCTACGCAGTATTTT. It translates to CAISEAEVAGAATQYF.